One T cell receptor beta chain is described in this entry. The sample originates from a study of blood T cell dynamics during melanoma immunotherapy. This sample's time point: week 3, after first cycle of checkpoint inhibitor. This table comes from immunoSEQ multiplex PCR, and its TCRdb copy is limited to in-frame clones, with some not included. The sample lists just under 6,000 clones, roughly 75% occurring once. Between the trimmed V and J ends, which lost 6 bases and 3 bases, there was a span of 23 bases. The CDR3 totals 17 residues. Germline-derived CDR1 and CDR2 are SGHVS and FQNEAQ. The sequenced sample was blood, obtained from a patient treated with checkpoint blockade. The chain uses TRBV7-8 and TRBJ1-1; possible D gene TRBD1, 6 bases. The sequence came from a human donor with melanoma. CDR3 in amino acids: CASRSASGGCGYTEAFF. CDR3 nucleotide sequence: TGTGCCAGCAGATCCGCCTCGGGGGGCTGCGGGTACACTGAAGCTTTCTTT.